Following are 25 T cell receptor beta chains from one sample sequenced in a study of blood T cells in healthy people across ages. The use of a sample-barcoded 5' primer and a J-beta primer mix characterized a second PCR of about 6 to 11 cycles. TCRdb re-called the 5' RACE reads with MiXCR, one entry per CDR3 protein. The sample holds about 680,000 distinct CDR3 sequences, around half seen once. Material for sequencing was blood. These TCRs come from an older woman in good health.

The chain employs TRBV6-2 or TRBV6-3 and TRBJ2-5; D unresolved. Near its end, the DNA agrees better with TRBJ2-1, so the J call may be wrong. Germline loops: CDR1 MNHEY, CDR2 SVGEGT. CDR3 size: 15 residues. Here the CDR3 DNA reads TGTGCCAGCAGTTACGGTTGGCGGAAACAAGAGACCCAGTTCTTC. Translating gives CASSYGWRKQETQFF.

The chain recombines TRBV24-1 with TRBJ2-3; D is tentatively TRBD1 or TRBD2 (5 bases each). Germline CDR1 and CDR2: KGHDR and SFDVKD. The CDR3 length is 15 residues. The germline V and J ends were trimmed by 7 bases and 10 bases, with 23 bases remaining between them. CDR3 sequence reads: CATRPQGLLGDAQYF. The CDR3 DNA reads as TGTGCCACCAGGCCCCAGGGCCTACTAGGGGATGCGCAGTATTTT.

CDR3 coding DNA: TGTGCCAGCAGCTTAGGGGGCGGTATTAATGAAAAACTGTTTTTT. This encodes CASSLGGGINEKLFF. The chain joins TRBV7-2 to TRBJ1-4, with a tentative D call TRBD1 (5 bases). Trimming took off 1 base at V and 4 bases at J, with 10 bases between the two ends. CDR3 size: 15 residues. From germline, CDR1 is SGHTA and CDR2 FQGNSA.

This clonotype has more than one count but fewer than ten. The chain carries TRBV7-7 and TRBJ2-3; 13 positions agree with TRBD2. Trimming removed 5 bases from V and 4 bases from J; junction bases left unmatched: 6. Germline-derived CDR1 and CDR2 are SSHAT and FNYEAQ (reference sequence). This CDR3 has 16 residues. The CDR3, as DNA: TGTGCCAGCAGCGCCGGACTAGCGGGAGTGGCAGATACGCAGTATTTT. Protein: CASSAGLAGVADTQYF.

This clonotype was picked up a small number of times. This sequence joins TRBV20-1 and TRBJ2-5, with D possibly being TRBD2 (5 bases). This CDR3 region has 15 residues. Germline CDR1 and CDR2: DFQATT and SNEGSKA (reference sequence). The V end lost 0 bases, the J end lost 0 bases, and 11 bases lay between the germline ends. CDR3: CSARDGRDDQETQYF. The CDR3 coding sequence is TGCAGTGCTAGAGATGGGAGAGACGACCAAGAGACCCAGTACTTC.

This sequence joins TRBV27 and TRBJ2-7; tentative D call: TRBD1 (6 bases). Germline CDR1 reads MNHEY; CDR2 reads SMNVEV (reference sequence). Trimming removed 2 bases at V and 1 base at J, with 18 bases between. The CDR3 sequence is 17 residues long. The CDR3 nucleotides read TGTGCCAGCAGTTTAAGCCCCCCAGGGGCTGATTCCTACGAGCAGTACTTC. Protein product: CASSLSPPGADSYEQYF.

This clonotype was observed a few times. The CDR3 DNA sequence: TGTGCCAGCAGCCCAGGCACAGCCCAAATCTACGAGCAGTACTTC. Amino acids: CASSPGTAQIYEQYF. J is TRBJ2-7 and V is TRBV9; D is ambiguous. This CDR3 is 15 amino acids long. Trimming pared 4 bases from V and 3 bases from J, leaving 17 bases between. Per the germline V gene, CDR1 is SGDLS and CDR2 is YYNGEE.

The chain couples TRBV10-3 to TRBJ1-1, with TRBD1 as a possible D gene (5 bases). CDR1 ENHRY and CDR2 SYGVKD come from the germline V gene. V was cut by 8 bases and J by 5 bases, with 12 bases left in between. The CDR3 has 12 amino acids. This CDR3 is CAIRDLGTEAFF. The CDR3 DNA reads as TGTGCCATCCGGGACCTAGGGACTGAAGCTTTCTTT.

The CDR3 reads CASSERLASTDTQYF. Here the CDR3 DNA reads TGTGCCAGCAGCGAAAGACTAGCAAGTACAGATACGCAGTATTTT. V and J are TRBV9 and TRBJ2-3; 7 nucleotides agree with TRBD2. Germline V gives CDR1 SGDLS, CDR2 YYNGEE. The CDR3 sequence is 15 residues long. After removal of 3 bases from V and 3 bases from J, the junction contained 7 bases not matched to a gene.

The gene calls are TRBV3-1 and TRBJ1-5; 9 nucleotides line up with TRBD1. This CDR3 has 17 amino acids. Germline V gene lookup returns CDR1 LGHDT and CDR2 YNNKEL (reference sequence). Losses at the gene ends were 0 bases for V and 4 bases for J; bases not matched to a gene: 7. CDR3 loop: CASSQEGTGLGNQPQHF. CDR3 DNA sequence: TGTGCCAGCAGCCAAGAAGGGACAGGGCTTGGAAATCAGCCCCAGCATTTT. Based on the CDR3 plus reference TRBV3-1 and TRBJ1-5, the full variable domain is DTAVSQTPKYLVTQMGNDKSIKCEQNLGHDTMYWYKQDSKKFLKIMFSYNNKELIINETVPNRFSPKSPDKAHLNLHINSLELGDSAVYFCASSQEGTGLGNQPQHFGDGTRLSIL.

The J gene is TRBJ1-6, the V gene TRBV7-8; perhaps TRBD1 as D (5 bases). This CDR3 has 14 residues. CDR1 SGHVS and CDR2 FQNEAQ come from the germline V gene. V dropped 5 bases and J dropped 11 bases, with 16 bases sitting between them. The CDR3 is CASSPGPRGTPLHF. As DNA, the CDR3 is TGTGCCAGCAGCCCAGGGCCACGAGGCACACCCCTCCACTTT.

A few counts support this clonotype. V is TRBV28 and J is TRBJ2-7, with 9 bases that match TRBD1. The J segment lost 7 bases and the V segment lost 5 bases, leaving 12 bases of the junction unmatched. There are 15 residues in the CDR3. From germline, CDR1 is MDHEN and CDR2 SYDVKM. The CDR3 region is CASSADRGSYNEQYF. DNA for the CDR3: TGTGCCAGCAGTGCGGACAGGGGTTCCTACAATGAGCAGTACTTC.

This clonotype has just a few counts. The J gene is TRBJ2-5, the V gene TRBV7-2, with 15 bases aligning to TRBD2. Per germline, CDR1 SGHTA and CDR2 FQGNSA. CDR3 length: 20 amino acids. V was clipped by 5 bases and J by 0 bases; unmatched bases: 13. The chain's CDR3 is CASSLPIGTSGRRYQETQYF. In nucleotides, the CDR3 is TGTGCCAGCAGCCTACCGATTGGGACTAGCGGGAGGCGGTACCAAGAGACCCAGTACTTC.

The rearrangement uses TRBV2 and TRBJ2-5; tentatively, D is TRBD2 (5 bases). Germline lookup yields CDR1 SNHLY and CDR2 FYNNEI. V shed 4 bases and J shed 11 bases, with 8 bases lying between them. The CDR3 runs to 10 residues. CDR3 in DNA: TGTGCCAGCAGTGTTTGGGAGCAGTACTTC. It is translated as CASSVWEQYF.

This clonotype was detected a few times. The chain has TRBV4-3 and TRBJ2-3, with TRBD2 matching 8 bases. V dropped 4 bases and J dropped 4; count of bases not matched to a gene: 13. There are 17 residues in the CDR3. The V gene's germline CDR1 is LGHNA and CDR2 YSLEER. The CDR3 coding sequence is TGCGCCAGCAGCCGAACCGGTGAGGCGGGAGGACCAGATACGCAGTATTTT. As protein: CASSRTGEAGGPDTQYF.

This clonotype was seen more than once but under ten times. The chain is built from TRBV7-2 and TRBJ2-1; D might be TRBD1 (5 bases). Germline assignment: CDR1 SGHTA and CDR2 FQGNSA. The V and J ends lost 5 bases and 15 bases respectively, with 20 bases between them. CDR3 length: 13 residues. The CDR3 here is CASSPRAGLEAFF. The DNA for the CDR3 is TGTGCCAGCAGCCCCCGGGCAGGGCTAGAGGCGTTCTTC.

The sample holds a few counts of this clonotype. The chain links TRBV7-9 to TRBJ1-1; 7 nucleotides agree with TRBD1. This CDR3 has 20 amino acids. Unmatched junction bases numbered 18, after V lost 2 bases and J lost 0 bases. Germline V lookup: CDR1 SEHNR, CDR2 FQNEAQ (reference sequence). Written as DNA, the CDR3 is TGTGCCAGCAGCTTAAAGAATGCCAATAACTTAGACAGGGTGAACACTGAAGCTTTCTTT. It translates to CASSLKNANNLDRVNTEAFF. Combining the CDR3 with reference TRBV7-9 and TRBJ1-1 gives the whole variable domain DTGVSQNPRHKITKRGQNVTFRCDPISEHNRLYWYRQTLGQGPEFLTYFQNEAQLEKSRLLSDRFSAERPKGSFSTLEIQRTEQGDSAMYLCASSLKNANNLDRVNTEAFFGQGTRLTVV.

This clonotype was detected ten times or more. The chain couples TRBV7-2 to TRBJ2-5; D is undetermined. V lost 1 base to trimming and J lost 2 bases, with 5 bases between them. The CDR3 is made up of 13 amino acids. Germline CDR1 SGHTA, CDR2 FQGNSA. For the CDR3, the DNA is TGTGCCAGCAGCTTAGTTGGTCAAGAGACCCAGTACTTC. Its translation is CASSLVGQETQYF.

This clonotype was picked up a small number of times. The rearrangement joins TRBV6-5 to TRBJ2-1, with a possible D match to TRBD2 (6 bases). V lost 6 bases and J 8 bases, leaving 17 bases between the germline ends. Germline V gives CDR1 MNHEY, CDR2 SVGAGI. The CDR3 loop spans 14 amino acids. The CDR3 sequence is CASRSGEARDEQFF. As DNA, the CDR3 is TGTGCCAGCAGATCGGGGGAGGCTCGGGATGAGCAGTTCTTC.

A note on this clonotype: This may arise from a read error, as a much more abundant clone is one base away. J is TRBJ2-5 and V is TRBV7-2; perhaps D is TRBD1 or TRBD2 (5 bases each). CDR1 SGHTA and CDR2 FQGNSA come from the germline V gene. This CDR3 has 12 amino acids. The CDR3 region has the DNA TGTGCCGGCAGCCCGGGGACGGAGACCCAGTACTTC. Its protein product is CAGSPGTETQYF.

The sample holds a few counts of this clonotype. J is TRBJ2-5 and V is TRBV18; D gene uncertain. The CDR3 is made up of 13 amino acids. Between the trimmed V and J ends, which lost 3 bases and 4 bases, there was a span of 9 bases. Germline V CDR1 and CDR2: KGHSH, LQKENI. This CDR3 reads CASSPLNAETQYF. CDR3 coding DNA: TGTGCCAGCTCACCGTTAAATGCAGAGACCCAGTACTTC.

This clonotype came up a few times. V gene TRBV15 combines with J gene TRBJ2-5; TRBD2 might be the D (6 bases). V lost 0 bases and J 5 bases, leaving 22 bases between the germline ends. CDR1 is LNHNV, CDR2 YYDKDF, per germline (reference sequence). CDR3 length: 18 amino acids. The CDR3 bases are TGTGCCACCAGCAGAGATCGGCTAGTGGGGGGTTGGGGGGAGACCCAGTACTTC. Amino acid sequence: CATSRDRLVGGWGETQYF.

The rearrangement joins TRBV9 to TRBJ2-2; D is ambiguous. V gave up 4 bases and J gave up 2 bases, with 15 bases separating them. The CDR3 totals 16 residues. Per the germline V gene, CDR1 is SGDLS and CDR2 is YYNGEE. CDR3 in DNA: TGTGCCAGCAGCCCAAGGTTTGAGGACAACACCGGGGAGCTGTTTTTT. As protein: CASSPRFEDNTGELFF.

The chain uses TRBV28 and TRBJ2-1; D call uncertain. V was clipped by 7 bases and J by 6 bases, with 13 bases between them. CDR3 size: 13 residues. The germline CDR1 and CDR2 sequences are MDHEN and SYDVKM. The CDR3 reads CASNTPDPNEQFF. DNA for the CDR3: TGTGCCAGCAATACACCCGACCCCAATGAGCAGTTCTTC.

The chain recombines TRBV29-1 with TRBJ2-5, with a weak D call TRBD1 (5 bases). Germline V gene sequence: CDR1 SQVTM, CDR2 ANQGSEA. Between the trimmed V and J ends, which lost 2 bases and 13 bases, there was a span of 14 bases. This CDR3 contains 11 residues. The CDR3 is CSVEQDQRGYF. The CDR3 nucleotides are TGCAGCGTTGAACAGGACCAAAGGGGGTACTTC.